Listed below are T cell receptor beta chains from one sample, sequenced in a study of T cells in Graves' hyperthyroidism and ophthalmopathy. Via MiXCR, TCRdb re-called the multiplex PCR reads, giving one row per CDR3 protein. The data hold hundreds of thousands of distinct CDR3 sequences, with more than 15% observed a single time. The sample comprised blood. These receptors were collected from a woman aged 18 to 35 with Graves' hyperthyroidism that later progressed to Graves' ophthalmopathy. The conserved cysteine and the conserved F or W are not part of the CDR3 here. The order of the fields is clone size, J gene, V gene, D gene, CDR3 protein. A D gene is named only where the DNA matches it firmly. For some rows the clone size is stated as once, few or many, or as a class when expanded; others skip it.

>many|TRBJ2-1|TRBV20-1|TRBD2
SAPVPPPAGVGNEQF
>many|TRBJ1-5|TRBV6-5|.
ASSYAIGGQPQH
>.|TRBJ2-1|TRBV11-1|TRBD2
TSSFTSGRALGNEQF
>few|TRBJ2-1|TRBV20-1|TRBD2
SGVAGGTKKNEQF
>many|TRBJ1-1|TRBV15|TRBD1
ATSGDDRAGSTEAF
>many|TRBJ1-5|TRBV20-1|.
SAPDRPNQPQH
>many|TRBJ2-1|TRBV20-1|TRBD2
SARRLADNEQF
>.|TRBJ2-3|TRBV3-1|TRBD2
ASSQLSGGRGTDTQY
>few|TRBJ1-1|TRBV29-1|.
SVLQNTEAF
>.|TRBJ2-1|TRBV10-3|.
AVLPEGSYNEQF
>once|TRBJ2-7|TRBV6-2/TRBV6-3|TRBD2
SSSYVATSGRKRNEQY
>many|TRBJ2-1|TRBV11-3|.
ASSDSPRSYNEQF
>few|TRBJ2-5|TRBV4-2|.
ASSQEAGGQKETQY
>few|TRBJ1-2|TRBV6-1|.
ASSGYRQSDLGYT
>.|TRBJ1-5|TRBV20-1|.
SARDPLNQPQH
>.|TRBJ1-2|TRBV10-3|.
AISDPGILYGYT
>few|TRBJ2-1|TRBV10-3|TRBD2
ATRTTRGESSYNEQF
>many|TRBJ1-2|TRBV20-1|.
SARGQSREYGYT
>many|TRBJ2-1|TRBV12-3/TRBV12-4|TRBD2
ASSLLAGGFDEQF
>many|TRBJ2-4|TRBV2|TRBD2
ASSRTSGRLLKNIQY
>many|TRBJ2-7|TRBV28|.
ASSPSTRAGEQY
>many|TRBJ1-1|TRBV7-8|.
ASSFVLGEAF
>many|TRBJ2-2|TRBV28|.
ASSFWGPIGTGELF
>.|TRBJ2-1|TRBV29-1|.
SVEALVQGNGVSGINNEQF
>many|TRBJ2-5|TRBV18|.
ASSPKLGPETQY
>many|TRBJ2-3|TRBV11-2|TRBD2
ASSPLRGTSGGTDTQY
>.|TRBJ2-6|TRBV27|TRBD1
ASSRGDRDLSGANVLT
>many|TRBJ1-1|TRBV27|.
ASSEPGDTEAF
>few|TRBJ2-2|TRBV4-2|.
ASSQEVGTTLSGELF
>many|TRBJ2-5|TRBV28|.
ASRQETQY
>many|TRBJ1-1|TRBV5-8|TRBD1
ASSWTGGIGTEAF
>.|TRBJ2-7|TRBV11-2|TRBD1
ASSSLRDSPYEQY
>few|TRBJ2-3|TRBV9|.
ASSVAGTSADTQY
>.|TRBJ2-7|TRBV2|TRBD2
ASSSWGTSTYEQY
>.|TRBJ2-6|TRBV2|.
ASSSGTGANVLT
>.|TRBJ2-2|TRBV29-1|TRBD2
SVAAGVHGELF
>many|TRBJ2-2|TRBV4-1|.
ASSQGDAYTGELF
>few|TRBJ2-3|TRBV9|TRBD2
ASSVGSGGIVSDTQY
>.|TRBJ2-5|TRBV9|TRBD2
ASSFRSGSLETQY
>few|TRBJ1-3|TRBV7-9|TRBD1
ASSPLDRRCSGDTIY
>.|TRBJ2-2|TRBV12-3/TRBV12-4|.
ASSLTDLGYTGELF
>.|TRBJ1-5|TRBV4-1|.
ASSQQVNIGQINQPQH
>few|TRBJ1-1|TRBV9|.
ASSVVERSLLLEGVRCTEAF
>.|TRBJ1-3|TRBV25-1|.
ASRRLGGNTIY
>.|TRBJ1-3|TRBV2|.
ASSEMGRGRSGNTIY
>many|TRBJ1-5|TRBV6-1|.
ASTRGPNQPQH
>many|TRBJ2-1|TRBV7-9|.
ASSLQGVYNEQF
>many|TRBJ1-2|TRBV27|.
ASGTRQANYGYT
>many|TRBJ1-4|TRBV3-1|.
ASSQSRDTHEKLF
>.|TRBJ1-1|TRBV20-1|.
SATQGTHIPEAF
>many|TRBJ2-7|TRBV24-1|.
ATSDGGAYEQY
>many|TRBJ1-1|TRBV28|TRBD1
ASSRGGRDRGVTEAF